Shown below are 24 T cell receptor beta chains from a single sample sequenced in a study of blood T cell repertoires in COVID-19. TCRdb keeps only in-frame clones here, not all; method: immunoSEQ multiplex PCR. The table includes 300,000 or so clones, approximately 86% detected once. Sequences were obtained from PBMCs or T cells enriched from blood (not recorded which). The receptors were sampled from a middle-aged woman with acute COVID-19.

The chain joins TRBV7-9 to TRBJ2-1; D perhaps matches TRBD2 (5 bases). This CDR3 is built from 14 residues. V was shortened by 4 bases and J by 9 bases, with 16 bases between the two germline ends. The germline gives CDR1 SEHNR, CDR2 FQNEAQ (reference sequence). The CDR3 spells CASSSSLLVSEQFF. The CDR3 DNA reads as TGTGCCAGCAGCTCATCTTTACTAGTCTCTGAGCAGTTCTTC.

This rearrangement joins TRBV5-6 to TRBJ1-2; D remains ambiguous. The CDR3 consists of 13 residues. V was clipped by 2 bases and J by 0 bases, with 5 bases between them. Germline CDR1 reads SGHDT; CDR2 reads YYEEEE. The CDR3 loop is CASSFTANYGYTF. DNA of the CDR3: TGTGCCAGCAGCTTCACAGCTAACTATGGCTACACCTTC.

This chain connects TRBV9 to TRBJ1-6; D may be TRBD1 (6 bases). V lost 3 bases and J 2 bases, leaving 12 bases between the germline ends. The germline CDR1 and CDR2 sequences are SGDLS and YYNGEE. The CDR3 totals 16 residues. CDR3 in amino acids: CASSGPRGTYNSPLHF. The CDR3 region has the DNA TGTGCCAGCAGCGGCCCCAGGGGCACCTATAATTCACCCCTCCACTTT.

This clone appeared once. This chain connects TRBV9 to TRBJ2-2; D uncertain. Trimming took off 2 bases at V and 1 base at J, with 9 bases between the two ends. Germline CDR1 SGDLS, CDR2 YYNGEE. The CDR3 covers 15 residues. CDR3: CASSVRLLNTGELFF. For the CDR3, the DNA is TGTGCCAGCAGCGTGAGGCTACTGAACACCGGGGAGCTGTTTTTT.

In this sample, this clone turned up once. The sample contains more than one DNA sequence encoding this CDR3. This chain links TRBV6-5 with TRBJ2-7; TRBD1 agrees at 10 bases. The J segment lost 1 base and the V segment lost 2 bases, leaving 2 bases of the junction unmatched. This CDR3 is built from 15 residues. Looked up from germline, CDR1 is MNHEY and CDR2 is SVGAGI. The CDR3: CASSYRDRGSYEQYF. The CDR3 DNA is TGTGCCAGCAGTTACCGGGACAGGGGTTCCTACGAGCAGTACTTC.

The chain has TRBV15 and TRBJ2-5, with D possibly matching TRBD2 (5 bases). The CDR3 is 14 residues long. V lost 5 bases to trimming and J lost 4 bases, with 14 bases between them. The germline V gene encodes CDR1 LNHNV and CDR2 YYDKDF (reference sequence). The CDR3 DNA sequence: TGTGCCACCAGCCGGTCCGGGGAAACAGAGACCCAGTACTTC. It yields the protein CATSRSGETETQYF.

The chain recombines TRBV5-1 with TRBJ1-4, with D unresolved. The CDR3 is 15 residues long. With 4 bases removed from V and 14 bases from J, the gap between germline ends came to 24 bases. Germline V gene data show CDR1 as SGHRS and CDR2 as YFSETQ. The CDR3 here is CASSPAERIVGSLFF. The CDR3 nucleotides are TGCGCCAGCAGCCCCGCTGAGCGGATCGTGGGGTCGCTGTTTTTT.

V usage is TRBV4-2 and J usage is TRBJ2-2, with 13 bases identical to TRBD2. The CDR3 is 18 residues long. Germline assignment: CDR1 LGHNA and CDR2 YNFKEQ. With V trimmed by 1 base and J by 5 bases, 7 bases remained unmatched. CDR3 amino acids: CASSQVTPTSGGTGELFF. CDR3 nucleotide sequence: TGTGCCAGCAGCCAAGTCACCCCGACTAGCGGGGGGACCGGGGAGCTGTTTTTT.

CDR3 protein: CASSRDSPPYTDTQYF. As DNA, the CDR3 is TGCGCCAGCAGCCGGGACTCTCCACCTTACACAGATACGCAGTATTTT. The chain has TRBV5-1 and TRBJ2-3; TRBD2 might be the D (6 bases). The CDR3 has 16 residues. Germline CDR1 SGHRS, CDR2 YFSETQ. The ends were cut back, 4 bases at V and 2 bases at J, with 17 bases in the middle.

The genes are TRBV29-1 and TRBJ2-7, with TRBD1 matching 11 bases. V shed 6 bases, J shed 0 bases, and the junction held 10 bases outside the gene matches. This CDR3 is built from 16 residues. CDR1 is SQVTM and CDR2 is ANQGSEA in the germline V gene. CDR3 sequence: CSVWDRGNTFSYEQYF. In DNA form, the CDR3 reads TGCAGCGTCTGGGACAGGGGGAACACATTCTCCTACGAGCAGTACTTC.

The CDR3 DNA is TGTGCCAGCTCACCATCCGGGATCGGGGAGCTGTTTTTT. Translated: CASSPSGIGELFF. The V gene is TRBV18, the J gene TRBJ2-2; weak D call: TRBD2 (5 bases). Germline V gives CDR1 KGHSH, CDR2 LQKENI. The CDR3 spans 13 residues. V was trimmed by 2 bases and J by 7 bases, leaving 8 bases between them. The whole variable domain, filled in from reference TRBV18 and TRBJ2-2, reads NAGVMQNPRHLVRRRGQEARLRCSPMKGHSHVYWYRQLPEEGLKFMVYLQKENIIDESGMPKERFSAEFPKEGPSILRIQQVVRGDSAAYFCASSPSGIGELFFGEGSRLTVL.

This sequence joins TRBV10-1 and TRBJ1-3; 11 bases map to TRBD1. The germline gives CDR1 WNHNN, CDR2 SYGVQD (reference sequence). Trimming took 8 bases from V and 0 from J; bases not matched to a gene: 24. The CDR3 totals 22 residues. CDR3 protein: CASEGGPIRDRGIRNSGNTIYF. The CDR3 DNA reads TGCGCCAGCGAAGGCGGACCAATTCGGGACAGGGGGATTAGGAACTCTGGAAACACCATATATTTT.

The chain carries TRBV7-3 and TRBJ2-3, with a weak D call TRBD1 (5 bases). Germline V gives CDR1 SGHTA, CDR2 FQGTGA. The CDR3 consists of 13 residues. V shed 2 bases and J shed 6 bases, with 9 bases lying between them. In DNA, the CDR3 is TGTGCCAGCAGCTTATCCGCAGGGGATACGCAGTATTTT. Translated: CASSLSAGDTQYF.

This clone was observed a handful of times. The V call is TRBV4-1, the J call TRBJ1-5; unclear D gene. The germline V gene has CDR1 MGHRA and CDR2 YSYEKL. The CDR3 contains 15 residues. V lost 4 bases to trimming and J lost 5 bases, with 15 bases between them. CDR3 DNA: TGCGCCAGCAGCCTCTACCCCCACCCGCATCAGCCCCAGCATTTT. This encodes CASSLYPHPHQPQHF.

The rearrangement uses TRBV5-4 and TRBJ2-2; the D gene is possibly TRBD2 (5 bases). This CDR3 contains 16 residues. The germline V gene has CDR1 SGHNT and CDR2 YYREEE (reference sequence). Trimming removed 7 bases from V and 4 bases from J, with 20 bases in between. The CDR3 loop reads CASGAPTGKGTGELFF. The CDR3 nucleotides read TGTGCCAGCGGAGCCCCGACCGGGAAGGGCACCGGGGAGCTGTTTTTT.

This chain links TRBV4-3 with TRBJ2-7; D ambiguous. This CDR3 has 14 amino acids. V was shortened by 0 bases and J by 3 bases, with 9 bases between the two germline ends. CDR1 and CDR2 from the germline V gene are LGHNA and YSLEER. The CDR3 DNA sequence: TGCGCCAGCAGCCAAGATTACACCCGCTACGAGCAGTACTTC. It specifies CASSQDYTRYEQYF.

The gene calls are TRBV2 and TRBJ2-3; TRBD1 is a possible D gene (5 bases). Trimming took off 3 bases at V and 1 base at J, with 11 bases between the two ends. Germline lookup yields CDR1 SNHLY and CDR2 FYNNEI. This CDR3 has 15 amino acids. CDR3 in DNA: TGTGCCAGCAGTGACGGACAATCACGCACAGATACGCAGTATTTT. Amino acid sequence: CASSDGQSRTDTQYF.

The chain employs TRBV11-2 and TRBJ2-7, with 7 bases aligning to TRBD1. The trim removed 3 bases at V and 4 bases at J, leaving 3 bases unmatched. This CDR3 has 13 amino acids. Germline-derived CDR1 and CDR2 are SGHAT and FQNNGV. CDR3 amino acids: CASSFGDSYEQYF. The CDR3 DNA follows: TGTGCCAGCAGCTTCGGGGACAGTTACGAGCAGTACTTC.

This sequence joins TRBV29-1 and TRBJ1-1; the D gene is possibly TRBD1 (5 bases). The V end was cut by 4 bases, the J end by 4 bases, with 13 bases between. Looked up from germline, CDR1 is SQVTM and CDR2 is ANQGSEA. The CDR3 covers 13 residues. The CDR3 bases are TGCAGCGTTGGGTTGGGAGGGACCACTGAAGCTTTCTTT. This gives the protein CSVGLGGTTEAFF.

The gene calls are TRBV18 and TRBJ1-3; D perhaps matches TRBD1 (5 bases). The CDR3 sequence is 15 residues long. Germline lookup yields CDR1 KGHSH and CDR2 LQKENI. Trimming stripped 3 bases from V and 0 bases from J, with 9 bases between. CDR3 residues: CASSPGGNSGNTIYF. As DNA, the CDR3 is TGTGCCAGCTCACCGGGGGGAAACTCTGGAAACACCATATATTTT.

The chain combines TRBV21-1 with TRBJ2-7; TRBD1, the table's D call, was not compared with the DNA. TRBV21-1 is a documented pseudogene. CDR3 length: 17 amino acids. In DNA, the CDR3 is TGTGCCAGCAGCAAAGTAAATGAGGGGACAGGCTCCTACGAGCAGTACTTC. Protein product: CASSKVNEGTGSYEQYF.

V is TRBV19 and J is TRBJ1-2; 8 nucleotides line up with TRBD1. The CDR3 is 15 residues long. Germline loops: CDR1 LNHDA, CDR2 SQIVND (reference sequence). V shed 2 bases, J shed 7 bases, and the junction held 9 bases outside the gene matches. CDR3 nucleotides: TGTGCCAGTAGTATAAAAACGGACAGGGAAGGTGGCTACACCTTC. Its translation: CASSIKTDREGGYTF.

The chain employs TRBV7-2 and TRBJ1-5, with 9 bases that match TRBD1. With 3 bases clipped from V and 2 bases from J, the junction kept 2 bases outside the gene matches. This CDR3 has 15 residues. Germline CDR1 is SGHTA and CDR2 is FQGNSA. As DNA, the CDR3 is TGTGCCAGCAGCTTCGGACAGGGGCGCAATCAGCCCCAGCATTTT. Translation: CASSFGQGRNQPQHF.

The chain combines TRBV21-1 with TRBJ1-4; the D call of TRBD1 is as the table states it, not checked on the DNA. TRBV21-1 is a pseudogene. The CDR3 is made up of 14 amino acids. The CDR3 here is CASSSGTENEKLFF. Written as DNA, the CDR3 is TGTGCCAGCAGCTCCGGGACAGAAAATGAAAAACTGTTTTTT.